A selection of T cell receptor beta chains follows, all from one sample in a study of T-cell reconstitution after alpha-beta-depleted transplantation in children. Each CDR3 protein gets one entry after TCRdb re-called the PCR reads with MiXCR. The data contain 300,000 to 400,000 distinct CDR3 sequences, around 16% of them singletons. Sample: PBMCs, mostly from graft donor cells, taken 360 days after TCRalphabeta/CD19-depleted stem cell transplant. Receptor source: a male patient between 2 and 10 years old who had a stem cell transplant for acute lymphoblastic leukemia, so the T cells may come from the graft donor. Both conserved end residues are part of each CDR3. The D gene is left open where the match is weak. The size entry is marked missing in some rows and otherwise reads once, few, many or a size class.

TRBD2	TRBV12-3/TRBV12-4	many	TRBJ2-3	TGTGCCAGCAGTTTGAGCGGGAGGGCCACAGATACGCAGTATTTT	CASSLSGRATDTQYF
TRBD1	TRBV29-1	many	TRBJ2-2	TGCAGCGTTGACCCCACAGGGGCGAACACCGGGGAGCTGTTTTTT	CSVDPTGANTGELFF
NA	TRBV14	NA	TRBJ2-7	TGTGCCAGCAGCCAAGATCCGGTAGTCTCGTACGACGAGCAGTACTTC	CASSQDPVVSYDEQYF
NA	TRBV20-1	few	TRBJ2-5	TGCAGTGCTAGACCTCGGCAGGGGACCCAGTACTTC	CSARPRQGTQYF
NA	TRBV5-1	NA	TRBJ2-2	TGCGCCAGCAAAGATTACAGGGAACACACCGGGGAGCTGTTTTTT	CASKDYREHTGELFF
NA	TRBV29-1	NA	TRBJ2-3	TGCAGCGTTGATCCCACGTACACAGATACGCAGTATTTT	CSVDPTYTDTQYF
NA	TRBV15	few	TRBJ2-3	TGTGCCACCAGCCAAGTCCCCACCCTAGCGAAACTCACAGATACGCAGTATTTT	CATSQVPTLAKLTDTQYF
NA	TRBV4-2	many	TRBJ2-3	TGTGCCAGCAGCCAAGTAGGGTCATCCGCAGATACGCAGTATTTT	CASSQVGSSADTQYF
TRBD1	TRBV28	few	TRBJ1-2	TGTGCCAGCAGGACTCCGGGACAGGGGGATCATGGCTACACCTTC	CASRTPGQGDHGYTF
NA	TRBV20-1	few	TRBJ2-1	TGCAGTGCTAGACAGGGAGCTAGGGATGAGCAGTTCTTC	CSARQGARDEQFF
NA	TRBV7-9	few	TRBJ1-1	TGTGCCAGCAGCTTTACGGCCCGCCCAACTGAAGCTTTCTTT	CASSFTARPTEAFF
TRBD2	TRBV7-6	NA	TRBJ2-1	TGTGCCAGCAGCTTAGGTCTAGCGGGAGGACAGTTCTTC	CASSLGLAGGQFF
TRBD2	TRBV4-1	NA	TRBJ2-2	TGCGCCAGCAGCCAAGTCACGGGAGGAGTTAACACCGGGGAGCTGTTTTTT	CASSQVTGGVNTGELFF
NA	TRBV12-3/TRBV12-4	few	TRBJ2-1	TGTGCCAGCAGTTTACCCCGCGGACGCAACAATGAGCAGTTCTTC	CASSLPRGRNNEQFF
TRBD2	TRBV10-3	many	TRBJ2-1	TGTGCCATCAGAACTAGCGCGGGTGAGCAGTTCTTC	CAIRTSAGEQFF
NA	TRBV9	few	TRBJ2-1	TGTGCCAGCAGCGTAGGCCCAATAGTTGGTCTTAAGGATGAGCAGTTCTTC	CASSVGPIVGLKDEQFF
NA	TRBV12-3/TRBV12-4	many	TRBJ2-7	TGTGCCAGCAAAAAGAAGGGGAACTACGAGCAGTACTTC	CASKKKGNYEQYF
NA	TRBV9	NA	TRBJ2-6	TGTGCCAGCAGCGTAGAGGACAGCTTCGGCGTCCTGACTTTC	CASSVEDSFGVLTF
NA	TRBV4-1	many	TRBJ2-2	TGCGCCAGCAGCCACATGGGGGGCCAGAACACCGGGGAGCTGTTTTTT	CASSHMGGQNTGELFF
TRBD2	TRBV10-3	few	TRBJ2-4	TGTGCCATCAGTGAGTCAGTAGCGGGAGATCTCGGGGCCAAAAACATTCAGTACTTC	CAISESVAGDLGAKNIQYF
TRBD2	TRBV6-2/TRBV6-3	few	TRBJ2-7	TGTGCCAGCAGTTACATGGCGGGAGTTGGGTACGAGCAGTACTTC	CASSYMAGVGYEQYF
TRBD2	TRBV11-1	NA	TRBJ2-1	TGTGCCAGCAGCTTAGTAGTTGGTAGCGGGAGGCGAGTAGATGAGCAGTTCTTC	CASSLVVGSGRRVDEQFF
NA	TRBV12-5	few	TRBJ2-3	TGTGCTAGTGGTTCCCCGGACAGTACTAGCACAGATACGCAGTATTTT	CASGSPDSTSTDTQYF
TRBD1	TRBV11-1	NA	TRBJ2-3	TGTGCCAGCAGCCCCCGCGGTACAGGGGTGGTCGATACGCAGTATTTT	CASSPRGTGVVDTQYF
NA	TRBV28	NA	TRBJ2-7	TGTGCCAGCAGTTTCCCCCCGACAGGGAGGAGGGCATTACCCTATTATGAGCAGTACTTC	CASSFPPTGRRALPYYEQYF
NA	TRBV28	few	TRBJ2-3	TGTGCCAGCAGCGTCAGACAGGTGTCTTTCACGCAGTATTTT	CASSVRQVSFTQYF
TRBD1	TRBV7-9	many	TRBJ1-3	TGTGCCAGCAGCCCTTTCCGGGACAGGCAGAACCCGAGCTCTGGAAACACCATATATTTT	CASSPFRDRQNPSSGNTIYF
NA	TRBV10-3	few	TRBJ2-1	TGTGCCATCAGTGCCCCCCCAGGGGTCAGCTCCTACAATGAGCAGTTCTTC	CAISAPPGVSSYNEQFF
TRBD1	TRBV7-2	NA	TRBJ2-1	TGTGCCAGCAGCCCGGGACAGGGCCGTTTAAATGAGCAGTTCTTC	CASSPGQGRLNEQFF
TRBD2	TRBV12-5	few	TRBJ2-3	TGTGCTAGTGGTCCCGGGGGACTAGCGGACACAGATACGCAGTATTTT	CASGPGGLADTDTQYF
TRBD2	TRBV28	NA	TRBJ2-7	TGTGCCAGCAGTTTAATAGCTAGCGGGAGTTACGAGCAGTACTTC	CASSLIASGSYEQYF